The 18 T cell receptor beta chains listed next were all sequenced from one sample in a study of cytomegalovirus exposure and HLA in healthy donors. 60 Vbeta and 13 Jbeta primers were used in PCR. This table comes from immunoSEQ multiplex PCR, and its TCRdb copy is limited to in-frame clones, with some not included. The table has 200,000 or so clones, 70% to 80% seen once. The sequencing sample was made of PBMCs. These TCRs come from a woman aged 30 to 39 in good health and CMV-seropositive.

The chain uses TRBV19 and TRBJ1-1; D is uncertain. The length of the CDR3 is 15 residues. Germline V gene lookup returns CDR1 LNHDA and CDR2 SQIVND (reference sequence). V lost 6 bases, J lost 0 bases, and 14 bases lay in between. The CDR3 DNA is TGTGCCAGTAGCCCCGTTGAGCGTATGAACACTGAAGCTTTCTTT. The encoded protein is CASSPVERMNTEAFF.

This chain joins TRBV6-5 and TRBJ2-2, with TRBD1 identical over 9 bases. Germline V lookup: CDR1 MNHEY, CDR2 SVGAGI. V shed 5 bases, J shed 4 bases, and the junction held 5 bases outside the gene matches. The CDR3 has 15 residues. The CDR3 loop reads CASSTGGEGTGELFF. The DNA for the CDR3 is TGTGCCAGCAGTACAGGGGGCGAGGGCACCGGGGAGCTGTTTTTT.

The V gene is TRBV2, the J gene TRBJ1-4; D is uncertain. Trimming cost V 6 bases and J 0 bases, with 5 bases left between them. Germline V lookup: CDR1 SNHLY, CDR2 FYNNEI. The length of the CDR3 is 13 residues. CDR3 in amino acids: CASSYATNEKLFF. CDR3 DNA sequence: TGTGCCAGCAGCTACGCAACTAATGAAAAACTGTTTTTT.

The DNA of the CDR3 is TGCGCCAGCAGGTCTAGCGGGATTTCTGAGCAGTTCTTC. Encoded protein: CASRSSGISEQFF. The J gene is TRBJ2-1, the V gene TRBV5-1; 9 bases align to TRBD2. This CDR3 has 13 residues. Losses at the gene ends were 5 bases for V and 9 bases for J; bases not matched to a gene: 6. Germline CDR1 reads SGHRS; CDR2 reads YFSETQ.

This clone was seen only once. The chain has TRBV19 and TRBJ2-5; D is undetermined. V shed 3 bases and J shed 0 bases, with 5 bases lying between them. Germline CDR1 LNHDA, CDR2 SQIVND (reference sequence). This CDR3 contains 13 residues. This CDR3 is CASSMSYQETQYF. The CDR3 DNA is TGTGCCAGTAGTATGTCCTACCAAGAGACCCAGTACTTC.

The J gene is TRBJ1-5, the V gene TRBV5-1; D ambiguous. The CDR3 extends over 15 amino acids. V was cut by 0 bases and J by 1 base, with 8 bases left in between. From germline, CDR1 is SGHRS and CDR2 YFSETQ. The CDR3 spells CASSLDGKSNQPQHF. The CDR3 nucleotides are TGCGCCAGCAGCTTGGACGGGAAAAGCAATCAGCCCCAGCATTTT.

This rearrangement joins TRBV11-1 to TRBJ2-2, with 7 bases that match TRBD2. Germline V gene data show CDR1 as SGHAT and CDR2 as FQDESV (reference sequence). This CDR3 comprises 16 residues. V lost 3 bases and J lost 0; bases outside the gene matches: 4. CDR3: CASSFLAGSNTGELFF. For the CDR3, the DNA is TGTGCCAGCAGCTTTTTAGCGGGTTCGAACACCGGGGAGCTGTTTTTT.

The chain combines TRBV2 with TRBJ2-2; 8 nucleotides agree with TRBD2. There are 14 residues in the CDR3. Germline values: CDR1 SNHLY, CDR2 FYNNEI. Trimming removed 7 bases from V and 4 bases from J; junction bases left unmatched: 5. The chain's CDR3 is CASTREGPTGELFF. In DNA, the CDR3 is TGTGCCAGCACTCGGGAGGGCCCCACCGGGGAGCTGTTTTTT.

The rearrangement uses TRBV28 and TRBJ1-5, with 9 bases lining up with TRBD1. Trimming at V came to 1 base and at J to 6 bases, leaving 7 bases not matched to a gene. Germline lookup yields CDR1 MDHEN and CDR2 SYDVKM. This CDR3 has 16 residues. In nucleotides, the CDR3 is TGTGCCAGCAGTTTATTAACGGGACAGGGACTTCAGCCCCAGCATTTT. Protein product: CASSLLTGQGLQPQHF. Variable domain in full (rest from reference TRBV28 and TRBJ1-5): DVKVTQSSRYLVKRTGEKVFLECVQDMDHENMFWYRQDPGLGLRLIYFSYDVKMKEKGDIPEGYSVSREKKERFSLILESASTNQTSMYLCASSLLTGQGLQPQHFGDGTRLSIL.

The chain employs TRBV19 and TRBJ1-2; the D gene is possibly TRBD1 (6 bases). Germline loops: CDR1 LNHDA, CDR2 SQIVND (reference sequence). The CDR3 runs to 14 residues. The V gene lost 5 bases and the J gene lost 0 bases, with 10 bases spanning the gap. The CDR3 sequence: CASSGGLPNYGYTF. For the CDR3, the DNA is TGTGCCAGTAGTGGGGGCCTTCCTAACTATGGCTACACCTTC. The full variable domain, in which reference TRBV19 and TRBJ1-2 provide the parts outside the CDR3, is DGGITQSPKYLFRKEGQNVTLSCEQNLNHDAMYWYRQDPGQGLRLIYYSQIVNDFQKGDIAEGYSVSREKKESFPLTVTSAQKNPTAFYLCASSGGLPNYGYTFGSGTRLTVV.

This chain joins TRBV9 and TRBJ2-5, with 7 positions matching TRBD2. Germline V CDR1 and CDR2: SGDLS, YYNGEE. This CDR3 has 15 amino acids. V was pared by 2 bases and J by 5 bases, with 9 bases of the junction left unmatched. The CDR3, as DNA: TGTGCCAGCAGCGTGGGGGGGTTTAGCGGGGAGACCCAGTACTTC. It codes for CASSVGGFSGETQYF.

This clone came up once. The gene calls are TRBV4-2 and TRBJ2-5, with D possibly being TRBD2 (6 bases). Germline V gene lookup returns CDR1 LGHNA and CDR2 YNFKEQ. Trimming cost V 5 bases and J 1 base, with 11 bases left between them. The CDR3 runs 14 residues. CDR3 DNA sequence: TGTGCCAGCAGCGGAGGGACTGCCCAAGAGACCCAGTACTTC. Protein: CASSGGTAQETQYF.

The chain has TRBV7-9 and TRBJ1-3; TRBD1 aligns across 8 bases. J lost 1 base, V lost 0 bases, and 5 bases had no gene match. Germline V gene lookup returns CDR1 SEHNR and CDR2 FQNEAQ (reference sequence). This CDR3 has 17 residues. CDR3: CASSLALQGASGNTIYF. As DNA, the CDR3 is TGTGCCAGCAGCTTAGCGTTGCAGGGGGCTTCTGGAAACACCATATATTTT.

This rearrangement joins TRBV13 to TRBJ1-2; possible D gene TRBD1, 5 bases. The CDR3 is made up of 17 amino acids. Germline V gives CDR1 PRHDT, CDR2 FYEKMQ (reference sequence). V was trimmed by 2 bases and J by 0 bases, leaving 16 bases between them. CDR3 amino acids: CASSLNVGAVPNYGYTF. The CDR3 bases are TGTGCCAGCAGCTTAAACGTTGGGGCAGTTCCTAACTATGGCTACACCTTC.

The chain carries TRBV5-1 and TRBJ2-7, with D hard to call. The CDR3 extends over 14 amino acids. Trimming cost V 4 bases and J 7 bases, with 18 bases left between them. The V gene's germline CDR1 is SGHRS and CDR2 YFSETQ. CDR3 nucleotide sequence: TGCGCCAGCAGCGATCTGAGTGCAACCGGGGAGCAGTACTTC. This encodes CASSDLSATGEQYF.

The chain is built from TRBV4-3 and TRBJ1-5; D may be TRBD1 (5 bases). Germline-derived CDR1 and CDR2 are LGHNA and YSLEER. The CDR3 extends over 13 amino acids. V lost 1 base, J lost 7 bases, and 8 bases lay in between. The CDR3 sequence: CASSQGRDQPQHF. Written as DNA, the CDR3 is TGCGCCAGCAGCCAAGGGCGGGACCAGCCCCAGCATTTT.

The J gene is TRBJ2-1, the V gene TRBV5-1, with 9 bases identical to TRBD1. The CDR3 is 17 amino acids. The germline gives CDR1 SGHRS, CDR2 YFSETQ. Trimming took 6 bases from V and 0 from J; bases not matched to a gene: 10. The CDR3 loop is CASIGTGPPSSYNEQFF. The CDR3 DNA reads TGCGCCAGCATTGGGACAGGGCCTCCTAGCTCCTACAATGAGCAGTTCTTC.

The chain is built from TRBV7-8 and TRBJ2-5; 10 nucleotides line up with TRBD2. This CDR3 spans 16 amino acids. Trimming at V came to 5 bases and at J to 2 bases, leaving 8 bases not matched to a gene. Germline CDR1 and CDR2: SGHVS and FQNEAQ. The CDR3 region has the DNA TGTGCCAGCAGCCCGCGGACTAGCGGAACTCAAGAGACCCAGTACTTC. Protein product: CASSPRTSGTQETQYF.